This T cell receptor (beta chain) was captured by sequencing in a study of OX40 agonist ivuxolimab in advanced cancers. Study summary: The drug used for patients, ivuxolimab, was an agonistic anti-OX40 (CD134) antibody. A diagnosis of hepatocellular carcinoma, melanoma, renal cell or head and neck cancer was present in dose-escalation patients. Study-level results: Fewer expanded clones were found on average in CD4+ than in CD8+ T cells. Also showing low normalized T-cell clonal expansion were some of the nonresponders.

Turning to this clone: Its antigen is undetermined.

Produced via immunoSEQ multiplex PCR; TCRdb's table is partial and in-frame only. This table has 25,000 to 35,000 clones, under 85% appearing once. Trimming shortened V by 7 bases and J by 3 bases, and 3 bases separated the two germline ends. The CDR3 totals 11 residues. Per the germline V gene, CDR1 is SGHVS and CDR2 is FNYEAQ. The input for sequencing was CD4+ or CD8+ T cells sorted from blood, taken in a trial of the OX40 agonist ivuxolimab. The rearrangement joins TRBV7-6 to TRBJ2-2; D is undetermined. The source is an adult with an advanced solid tumor such as melanoma, head and neck, liver or kidney cancer. The CDR3 protein is CASTDTGELFF. Written as DNA, the CDR3 is TGTGCCAGCACTGACACCGGGGAGCTGTTTTTT.